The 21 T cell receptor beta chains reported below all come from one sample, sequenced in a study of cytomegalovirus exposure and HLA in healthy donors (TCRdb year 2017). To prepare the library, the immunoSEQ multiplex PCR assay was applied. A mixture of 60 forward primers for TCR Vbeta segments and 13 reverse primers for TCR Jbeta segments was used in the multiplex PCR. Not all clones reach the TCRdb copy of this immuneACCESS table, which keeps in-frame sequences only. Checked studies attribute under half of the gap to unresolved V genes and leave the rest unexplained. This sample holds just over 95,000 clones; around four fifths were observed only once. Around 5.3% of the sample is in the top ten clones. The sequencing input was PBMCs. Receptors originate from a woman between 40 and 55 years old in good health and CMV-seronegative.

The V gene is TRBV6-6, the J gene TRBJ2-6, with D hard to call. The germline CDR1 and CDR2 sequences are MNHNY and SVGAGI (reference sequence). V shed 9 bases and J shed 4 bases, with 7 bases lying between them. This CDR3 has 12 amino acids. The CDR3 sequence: CASKTGANVLTF. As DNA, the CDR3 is TGTGCCAGTAAGACAGGGGCCAACGTCCTGACTTTC.

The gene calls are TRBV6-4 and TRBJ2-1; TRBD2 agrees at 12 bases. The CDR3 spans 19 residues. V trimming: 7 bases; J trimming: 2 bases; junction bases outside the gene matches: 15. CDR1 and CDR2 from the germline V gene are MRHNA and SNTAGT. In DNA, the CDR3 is TGTGCCAGCAAGGGTCGGGCTAGCGGGGGGGCGGGTACCTACAATGAGCAGTTCTTC. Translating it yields CASKGRASGGAGTYNEQFF.

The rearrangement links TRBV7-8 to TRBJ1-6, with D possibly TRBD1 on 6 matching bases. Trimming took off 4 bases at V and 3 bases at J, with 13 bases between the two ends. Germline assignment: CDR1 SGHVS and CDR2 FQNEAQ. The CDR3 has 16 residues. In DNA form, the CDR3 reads TGTGCCAGCAGCTCTCGGACAGACCTCTATAATTCACCCCTCCACTTT. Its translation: CASSSRTDLYNSPLHF.

The CDR3 loop is CASRATGSSYEQYF. The CDR3 DNA sequence: TGTGCCAGCAGGGCGACTGGGAGCTCCTACGAGCAGTACTTC. The chain recombines TRBV2 with TRBJ2-7, with D possibly matching TRBD2 (5 bases). Between the trimmed V and J ends, which lost 6 bases and 0 bases, there was a span of 12 bases. CDR1 and CDR2 from the germline V gene are SNHLY and FYNNEI. This CDR3 region has 14 residues.

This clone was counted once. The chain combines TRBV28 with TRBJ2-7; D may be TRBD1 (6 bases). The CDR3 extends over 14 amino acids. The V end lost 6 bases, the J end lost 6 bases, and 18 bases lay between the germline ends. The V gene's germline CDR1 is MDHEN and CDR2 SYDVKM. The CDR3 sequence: CASSSGTGHIEQYF. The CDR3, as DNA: TGTGCCAGCAGCTCGGGAACAGGGCACATCGAGCAGTACTTC.

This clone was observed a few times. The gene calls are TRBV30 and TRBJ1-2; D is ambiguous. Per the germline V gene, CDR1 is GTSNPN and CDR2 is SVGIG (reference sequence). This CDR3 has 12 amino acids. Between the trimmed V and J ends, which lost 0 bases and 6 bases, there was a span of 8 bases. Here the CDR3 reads CAWSVRRDGYTF. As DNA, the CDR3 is TGTGCCTGGAGTGTCAGGAGGGATGGCTACACCTTC.

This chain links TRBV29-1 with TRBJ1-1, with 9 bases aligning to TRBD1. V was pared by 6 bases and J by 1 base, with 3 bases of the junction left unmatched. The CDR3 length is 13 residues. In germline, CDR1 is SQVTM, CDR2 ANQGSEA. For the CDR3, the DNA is TGCAGCGTCGGGGACAGGGCGAACACTGAAGCTTTCTTT. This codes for CSVGDRANTEAFF.

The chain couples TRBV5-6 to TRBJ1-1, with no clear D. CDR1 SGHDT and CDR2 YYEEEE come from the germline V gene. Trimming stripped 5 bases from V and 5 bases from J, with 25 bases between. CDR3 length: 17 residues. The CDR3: CASSARDTGIWKTEAFF. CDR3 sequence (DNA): TGTGCCAGCAGTGCTAGAGACACCGGGATCTGGAAAACTGAAGCTTTCTTT.

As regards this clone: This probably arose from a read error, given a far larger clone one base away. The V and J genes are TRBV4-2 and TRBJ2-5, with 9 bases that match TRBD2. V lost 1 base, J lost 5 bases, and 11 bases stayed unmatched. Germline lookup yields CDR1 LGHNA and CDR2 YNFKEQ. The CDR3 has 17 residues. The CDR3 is CASSQGGTCGGAETQYF. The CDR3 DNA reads TGTGCCAGCAGCCAAGGGGGGACTTGCGGGGGGGCGGAGACCCAGTACTTC.

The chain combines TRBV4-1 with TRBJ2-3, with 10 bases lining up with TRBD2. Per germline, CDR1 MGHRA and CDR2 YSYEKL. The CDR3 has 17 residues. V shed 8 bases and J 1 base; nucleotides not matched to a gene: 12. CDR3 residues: CASRKSGGAGGTDTQYF. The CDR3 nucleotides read TGCGCCAGCCGAAAAAGCGGGGGGGCCGGCGGCACAGATACGCAGTATTTT.

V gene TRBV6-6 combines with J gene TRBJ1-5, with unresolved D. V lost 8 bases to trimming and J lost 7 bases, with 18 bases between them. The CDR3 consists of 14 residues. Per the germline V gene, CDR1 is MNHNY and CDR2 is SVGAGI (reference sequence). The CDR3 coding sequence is TGTGCCAGCGGCCTTCGGGGTGAGGCGCAGCCCCAGCATTTT. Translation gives CASGLRGEAQPQHF.

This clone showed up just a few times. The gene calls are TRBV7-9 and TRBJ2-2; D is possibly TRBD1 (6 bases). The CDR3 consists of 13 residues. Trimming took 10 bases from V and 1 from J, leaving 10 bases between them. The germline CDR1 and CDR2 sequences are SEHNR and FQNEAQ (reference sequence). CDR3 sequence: CATRDKNTGELFF. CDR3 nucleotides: TGTGCCACCCGGGACAAGAACACCGGGGAGCTGTTTTTT.

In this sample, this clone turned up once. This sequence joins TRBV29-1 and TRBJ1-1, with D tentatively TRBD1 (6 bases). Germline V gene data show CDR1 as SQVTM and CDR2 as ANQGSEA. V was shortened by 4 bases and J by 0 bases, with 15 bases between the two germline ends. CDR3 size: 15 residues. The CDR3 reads CSVVGAGVMNTEAFF. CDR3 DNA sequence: TGCAGCGTTGTGGGGGCAGGGGTTATGAACACTGAAGCTTTCTTT.

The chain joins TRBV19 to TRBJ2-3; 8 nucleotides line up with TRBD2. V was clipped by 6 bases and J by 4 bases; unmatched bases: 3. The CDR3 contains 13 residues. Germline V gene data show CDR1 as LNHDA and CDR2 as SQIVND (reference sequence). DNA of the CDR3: TGTGCCAGTAGGGTAGCGGGGTCAGATACGCAGTATTTT. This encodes CASRVAGSDTQYF.

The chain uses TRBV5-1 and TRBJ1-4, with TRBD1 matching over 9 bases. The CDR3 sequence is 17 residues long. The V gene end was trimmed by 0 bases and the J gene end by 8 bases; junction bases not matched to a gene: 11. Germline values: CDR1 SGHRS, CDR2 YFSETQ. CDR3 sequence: CASSLGQSGTGSEKLFF. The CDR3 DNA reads TGCGCCAGCAGCTTGGGTCAATCCGGGACAGGGAGCGAAAAACTGTTTTTT.

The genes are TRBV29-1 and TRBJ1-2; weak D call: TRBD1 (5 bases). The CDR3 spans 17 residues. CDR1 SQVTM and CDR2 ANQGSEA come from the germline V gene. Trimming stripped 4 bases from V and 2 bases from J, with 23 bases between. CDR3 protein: CSVGAGTAKKRNYGYTF. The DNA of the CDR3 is TGCAGCGTTGGAGCCGGGACTGCGAAAAAAAGAAACTATGGCTACACCTTC.

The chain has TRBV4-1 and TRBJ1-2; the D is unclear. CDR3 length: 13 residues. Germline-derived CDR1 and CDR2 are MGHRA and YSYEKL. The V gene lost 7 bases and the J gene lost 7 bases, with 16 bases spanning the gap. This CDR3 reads CASTERTGGGYTF. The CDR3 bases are TGCGCCAGCACGGAAAGAACGGGTGGTGGCTACACCTTC.

DNA for the CDR3: TGTGCCAGCAGCCCTCTCCCGGGGTTGGGCTATGGCTACACCTTC. Protein sequence: CASSPLPGLGYGYTF. V and J are TRBV7-2 and TRBJ1-2; D remains unclear. The V end was cut by 5 bases, the J end by 4 bases, with 17 bases between. The CDR3 totals 15 residues. Germline CDR1 SGHTA, CDR2 FQGNSA. Full variable domain (outside the CDR3, taken from reference TRBV7-2 and TRBJ1-2): GAGVSQSPSNKVTEKGKDVELRCDPISGHTALYWYRQSLGQGLEFLIYFQGNSAPDKSGLPSDRFSAERTGGSVSTLTIQRTQQEDSAVYLCASSPLPGLGYGYTFGSGTRLTVV.

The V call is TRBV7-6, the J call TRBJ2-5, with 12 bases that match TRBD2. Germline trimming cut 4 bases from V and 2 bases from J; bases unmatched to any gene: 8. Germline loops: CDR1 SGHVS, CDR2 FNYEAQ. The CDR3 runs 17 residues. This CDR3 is CASSSLLLAGGQETQYF. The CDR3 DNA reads TGTGCCAGCAGCTCCCTCCTACTAGCGGGGGGACAAGAGACCCAGTACTTC.

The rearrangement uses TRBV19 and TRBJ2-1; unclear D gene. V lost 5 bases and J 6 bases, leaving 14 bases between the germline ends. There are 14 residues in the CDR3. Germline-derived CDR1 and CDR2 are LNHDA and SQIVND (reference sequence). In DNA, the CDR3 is TGTGCCAGTAGTTTAGGACGCCCGGGCAATGAGCAGTTCTTC. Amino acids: CASSLGRPGNEQFF.

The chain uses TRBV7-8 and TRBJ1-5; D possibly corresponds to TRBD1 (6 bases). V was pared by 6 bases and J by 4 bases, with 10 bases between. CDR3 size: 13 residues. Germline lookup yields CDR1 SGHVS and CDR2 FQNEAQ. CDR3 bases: TGTGCCAGCAGGGAACAGGGAAATCAGCCCCAGCATTTT. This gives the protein CASREQGNQPQHF.